The T cell receptor (beta chain) under discussion was sequenced for a study of CD8+ T cells in alopecia areata. Notes on the study in general: Normal scalp had lower clonality than lesional scalp, with alopecia totalis/universalis lesions showing this most strongly.

V shed 5 bases and J 2 bases; nucleotides not matched to a gene: 8. CDR1 and CDR2 (germline): SQVTM, ANQGSEA. This CDR3 has 14 residues. This clone appeared a few times. Its antigen is not identified. Lesional scalp punch biopsies and peripheral blood were collected from alopecia areata patients. cDNA serving as the sequencing template came from extracted, reverse transcribed RNA. Measured with immunoSEQ multiplex PCR; TCRdb has only the in-frame clones, and not every one. The data contain 75,000 to 100,000 clones, nearly 45% of them singletons. This clonotype was obtained from a human donor with alopecia areata. The sample taken for sequencing was CD4+ T cells sorted from blood. The chain recombines TRBV29-1 with TRBJ2-5; 7 nucleotides align to TRBD2. CDR3: CSVRTRIVQETQYF. DNA of the CDR3: TGCAGCGTTCGGACTAGGATCGTACAAGAGACCCAGTACTTC.